The clone carrying this T cell receptor (beta chain) was counted a few times. The CDR3 length is 15 residues. The germline V gene has CDR1 SGHTA and CDR2 FQGTGA. V lost 0 bases to trimming and J lost 0 bases, with 8 bases between them. The immunoSEQ assay was v3. Libraries were prepared by immunoSEQ multiplex PCR; TCRdb keeps only in-frame clonotypes and omits some of them. Found here are approximately 16,000 clones, about 68% of them singletons; the top ten hold 35% to 40%. These data belong to a study of TIL therapy for anti-PD-1-resistant metastatic lung cancer. Time point here: pre-treatment sample, taken before nivolumab and TIL therapy.

The clonotype comes from a person aged 25-85 years with non-small cell lung cancer. The sample in question was blood, obtained at baseline. The rearrangement links TRBV7-3 to TRBJ1-2; D ambiguous. In nucleotides, the CDR3 is TGTGCCAGCAGCTTAACCGCGGCAGCTAACTATGGCTACACCTTC. Its translation: CASSLTAAANYGYTF.